These 21 T cell receptor beta chains were sequenced from one sample in a study of blood T cell repertoires in COVID-19. Produced via immunoSEQ multiplex PCR; TCRdb's table is partial and in-frame only. The sample contains approximately 49,000 clones, around nine tenths of which appear only once. Input material: peripheral blood. The receptors stem from a middle-aged man with acute or convalescent COVID-19.

The chain couples TRBV6-6 to TRBJ1-2, with D perhaps TRBD1 (5 bases). There are 13 residues in the CDR3. The germline V and J ends were trimmed by 7 bases and 7 bases, with 16 bases remaining between them. Germline lookup yields CDR1 MNHNY and CDR2 SVGAGI (reference sequence). The CDR3 sequence is CASTRRDGLGYTF. CDR3 coding DNA: TGTGCCAGCACCAGGAGGGACGGCCTTGGCTACACCTTC.

This chain uses TRBV24-1 with TRBJ2-7, with 10 bases matching TRBD1. CDR1 and CDR2 from the germline V gene are KGHDR and SFDVKD. The CDR3 has 13 amino acids. Unmatched junction bases numbered 4, after V lost 9 bases and J lost 3 bases. The CDR3 is CATAGTGDYEQYF. The CDR3 bases are TGTGCCACCGCCGGGACAGGGGACTACGAGCAGTACTTC.

The chain carries TRBV30 and TRBJ1-2; 8 nucleotides align to TRBD1. Germline lookup yields CDR1 GTSNPN and CDR2 SVGIG (reference sequence). The CDR3 totals 13 residues. Trimming removed 3 bases from V and 4 bases from J; junction bases left unmatched: 4. DNA for the CDR3: TGTGCCTGGAGAGGGGACAGGCCCTATGGCTACACCTTC. This codes for CAWRGDRPYGYTF.

The rearrangement uses TRBV6-5 and TRBJ1-6; a weak D match, TRBD1 (5 bases). Trimming removed 3 bases from V and 7 bases from J, with 16 bases in between. The V gene's germline CDR1 is MNHEY and CDR2 SVGAGI. This CDR3 is 16 amino acids long. The CDR3 is CASSYEYRPRNSPLHF. As DNA, the CDR3 is TGTGCCAGCAGTTATGAGTACAGGCCTAGAAATTCACCCCTCCACTTT.

The table lists this clone with a few counts. The rearrangement links TRBV18 to TRBJ1-2; D call uncertain. CDR3 size: 15 residues. V shed 3 bases and J shed 4 bases, with 15 bases lying between them. Germline CDR1 reads KGHSH; CDR2 reads LQKENI. The CDR3 DNA follows: TGTGCCAGCTCACCTTCCGGCGCGGGGATCTATGGCTACACCTTC. Translating it yields CASSPSGAGIYGYTF.

The chain combines TRBV4-1 with TRBJ2-1; tentative D call: TRBD1 (6 bases). This CDR3 is 16 amino acids long. The V end lost 2 bases, the J end lost 0 bases, and 11 bases lay between the germline ends. The germline V gene encodes CDR1 MGHRA and CDR2 YSYEKL. The DNA of the CDR3 is TGCGCCAGCAGCCAAAGGACAGCTAGCTCCTACAATGAGCAGTTCTTC. Its protein product is CASSQRTASSYNEQFF.

This clone was detected only once. The chain carries TRBV6-5 and TRBJ2-1; 8 positions match TRBD2. The CDR3 has 15 residues. The germline gives CDR1 MNHEY, CDR2 SVGAGI. V was clipped by 6 bases and J by 4 bases; unmatched bases: 8. CDR3 sequence (DNA): TGTGCCAGCAGAAGGGGAACTAGCGGATACAATGAGCAGTTCTTC. It encodes CASRRGTSGYNEQFF.

The genes are TRBV20-1 and TRBJ2-7; 11 nucleotides match TRBD1. Trimming at V came to 3 bases and at J to 4 bases, leaving 2 bases not matched to a gene. This CDR3 contains 13 residues. Germline CDR1 DFQATT, CDR2 SNEGSKA (reference sequence). This CDR3 is CSASRDRGYEQYF. The CDR3 bases are TGCAGTGCTAGTCGGGACAGGGGGTACGAGCAGTACTTC.

The chain recombines TRBV4-1 with TRBJ2-7; 9 bases map to TRBD1. Losses at the gene ends were 0 bases for V and 5 bases for J; bases not matched to a gene: 2. This CDR3 is built from 14 residues. Germline CDR1 is MGHRA and CDR2 is YSYEKL. The CDR3 nucleotides are TGCGCCAGCAGCCAAGAAGACAGGGGGGACGAGCAGTACTTC. It codes for CASSQEDRGDEQYF.

The rearrangement joins TRBV1 to TRBJ1-1. TRBV1 is a pseudogene locus. The CDR3 has 13 residues. The CDR3 here is CTRSQRLNTEAFF. In nucleotides, the CDR3 is TGCACCAGGTCCCAGAGGCTGAACACTGAAGCTTTCTTT.

This chain uses TRBV4-1 with TRBJ2-5; 7 nucleotides match TRBD1. Germline V lookup: CDR1 MGHRA, CDR2 YSYEKL. CDR3 size: 14 residues. Unmatched junction bases numbered 7, after V lost 4 bases and J lost 5 bases. CDR3 bases: TGCGCCAGCAGCCGCGACAGGGTTCGGGAGACCCAGTACTTC. Its protein product is CASSRDRVRETQYF.

The rearrangement joins TRBV7-9 to TRBJ1-4; a possible D gene is TRBD1 (6 bases). V dropped 2 bases and J dropped 7 bases, with 11 bases sitting between them. The CDR3 extends over 14 amino acids. The germline gives CDR1 SEHNR, CDR2 FQNEAQ (reference sequence). Written as DNA, the CDR3 is TGTGCCAGCAGCTTAACAGGGAGTAGTGAAAAACTGTTTTTT. Encoded protein: CASSLTGSSEKLFF.

J is TRBJ1-6 and V is TRBV10-3; TRBD1 agrees at 8 bases. This CDR3 region has 18 residues. Germline V gene data show CDR1 as ENHRY and CDR2 as SYGVKD. The junction had 17 bases not matched to a gene; V was cut back by 3 bases and J by 10 bases. The CDR3: CAISESPDRAGDWSPLHF. The CDR3 coding sequence is TGTGCCATCAGTGAATCCCCGGACAGGGCGGGGGATTGGTCACCCCTCCACTTT.

J is TRBJ2-4 and V is TRBV9, with 10 bases that match TRBD2. The germline V gene has CDR1 SGDLS and CDR2 YYNGEE. The CDR3 covers 14 residues. J gave up 8 bases and V 0 bases, and 2 bases lay outside the gene matches. This CDR3 reads CASSVGSGRDIQYF. The CDR3 region has the DNA TGTGCCAGCAGCGTAGGGAGCGGGAGGGACATTCAGTACTTC.

CDR3 protein: CASSRQNTEAFF. The CDR3 DNA sequence: TGTGCCAGCAGTAGACAGAACACTGAAGCTTTCTTT. The rearrangement links TRBV12-3 or TRBV12-4 to TRBJ1-1, with unresolved D. Trimming pared 5 bases from V and 1 base from J, leaving 5 bases between. The CDR3 is made up of 12 amino acids.

The CDR3: CASAIQGISGNTIYF. In DNA form, the CDR3 reads TGTGCCAGCGCTATACAGGGGATCTCTGGAAACACCATATATTTT. The chain employs TRBV6-5 and TRBJ1-3; 7 bases line up with TRBD1. The V segment lost 8 bases and the J segment 0 bases; nucleotides outside the gene matches: 7. This CDR3 has 15 residues. Germline lookup yields CDR1 MNHEY and CDR2 SVGAGI.

The rearrangement uses TRBV11-2 and TRBJ2-1; D ambiguous. Germline values: CDR1 SGHAT, CDR2 FQNNGV. The CDR3 consists of 11 residues. Deletions cut 5 bases from V and 4 bases from J, with 3 bases between. As DNA, the CDR3 is TGTGCCAGCAGCACTTACAATGAGCAGTTCTTC. Protein sequence: CASSTYNEQFF.

The CDR3 nucleotides read TGTGCCATCTGGGACAGCAATTCACCCCTCCACTTT. This codes for CAIWDSNSPLHF. J is TRBJ1-6 and V is TRBV10-3; TRBD1 agrees at 7 bases. Germline lookup yields CDR1 ENHRY and CDR2 SYGVKD. The CDR3 is 12 amino acids. The trim removed 8 bases at V and 7 bases at J, leaving 2 bases unmatched.

The chain uses TRBV24-1 and TRBJ2-3; no clear D. This CDR3 is 16 amino acids long. Trimming removed 4 bases at V and 1 base at J, with 14 bases between. CDR1 KGHDR and CDR2 SFDVKD come from the germline V gene. This chain's CDR3 is CATSDPALLGTDTQYF. DNA for the CDR3: TGTGCCACCAGTGACCCCGCCTTGCTAGGCACAGATACGCAGTATTTT.

This chain uses TRBV30 with TRBJ2-1; 8 bases agree with TRBD2. This CDR3 contains 14 residues. The germline CDR1 and CDR2 sequences are GTSNPN and SVGIG (reference sequence). V shed 3 bases and J 6 bases; nucleotides not matched to a gene: 7. CDR3 in amino acids: CAWRFKGLGNEQFF. The DNA of the CDR3 is TGTGCCTGGAGGTTTAAGGGACTAGGCAATGAGCAGTTCTTC.

The genes are TRBV10-3 and TRBJ1-5; D gene unclear. Germline-derived CDR1 and CDR2 are ENHRY and SYGVKD. This CDR3 has 13 amino acids. V was cut by 7 bases and J by 3 bases, with 10 bases left in between. Here the CDR3 DNA reads TGTGCCATCACGGAGCAACCCAATCAGCCCCAGCATTTT. Encoded protein: CAITEQPNQPQHF.